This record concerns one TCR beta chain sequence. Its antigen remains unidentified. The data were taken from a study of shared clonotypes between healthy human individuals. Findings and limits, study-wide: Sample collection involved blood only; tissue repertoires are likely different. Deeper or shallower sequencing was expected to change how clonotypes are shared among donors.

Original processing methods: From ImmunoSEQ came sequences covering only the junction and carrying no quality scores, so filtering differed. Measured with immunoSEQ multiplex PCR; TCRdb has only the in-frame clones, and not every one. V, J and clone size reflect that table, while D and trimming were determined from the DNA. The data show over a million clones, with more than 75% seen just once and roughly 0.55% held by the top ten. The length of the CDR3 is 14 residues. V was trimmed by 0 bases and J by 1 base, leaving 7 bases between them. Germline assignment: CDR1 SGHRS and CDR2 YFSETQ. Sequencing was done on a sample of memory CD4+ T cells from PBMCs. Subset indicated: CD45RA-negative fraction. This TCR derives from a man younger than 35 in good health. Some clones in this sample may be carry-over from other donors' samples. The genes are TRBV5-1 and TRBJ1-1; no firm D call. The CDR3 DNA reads TGCGCCAGCAGCTTGGCCCACCAGAACACTGAAGCTTTCTTT. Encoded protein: CASSLAHQNTEAFF.